Listed here are 28 T cell receptor beta chains from one sample, sequenced in a study of blood T cell repertoires in COVID-19. Some clones are missing from TCRdb's copy, which holds only in-frame ones; the method was immunoSEQ multiplex PCR. The sample has fewer than 90,000 clones; 65% to 85% are singletons. Sequenced input: peripheral blood. These receptors all come from a man between 65 and 85 years old with COVID-19, enrolled during active disease.

The chain is built from TRBV6-2 or TRBV6-3 and TRBJ2-7; D gene unclear. From germline, CDR1 is MNHEY and CDR2 SVGEGT. The CDR3 contains 14 residues. The V end was cut by 4 bases, the J end by 2 bases, with 12 bases between. The DNA of the CDR3 is TGTGCCAGCAGTTTCCCGACTGTAACCTACGAGCAGTACTTC. Translating it yields CASSFPTVTYEQYF.

CDR3 bases: TGTGCCAGCAGCCGGACTGGGGGGGATGGCACTGAAGCTTTCTTT. This codes for CASSRTGGDGTEAFF. The J gene is TRBJ1-1, the V gene TRBV7-2, with D perhaps matching TRBD1 (5 bases). CDR1 and CDR2 (germline): SGHTA, FQGNSA. CDR3 length equals 15 residues. The ends were cut back, 5 bases at V and 4 bases at J, with 17 bases in the middle.

The V call is TRBV7-6, the J call TRBJ2-1, with D uncertain. Per germline, CDR1 SGHVS and CDR2 FNYEAQ. V dropped 1 base and J dropped 6 bases, with 16 bases sitting between them. The length of the CDR3 is 16 residues. CDR3 in DNA: TGTGCCAGCAGCTTAGAGGCACGACTGAGTAGCAATGAGCAGTTCTTC. Translation gives CASSLEARLSSNEQFF.

The J gene is TRBJ1-1, the V gene TRBV18; no definite D call. The V gene's germline CDR1 is KGHSH and CDR2 LQKENI. The CDR3 loop spans 14 amino acids. Trimming removed 3 bases at V and 5 bases at J, with 13 bases between. The CDR3 region has the DNA TGTGCCAGCTCACCGGACTCCGGCCAAACTGAAGCTTTCTTT. Translated: CASSPDSGQTEAFF.

The V call is TRBV15, the J call TRBJ2-5; perhaps TRBD1 as D (5 bases). Germline CDR1 is LNHNV and CDR2 is YYDKDF (reference sequence). This CDR3 comprises 14 residues. Trimming stripped 1 base from V and 1 base from J, with 7 bases between. The CDR3 DNA is TGTGCCACCAGCAGAGTGGGGCCCCAAGAGACCCAGTACTTC. Protein product: CATSRVGPQETQYF.

The chain joins TRBV6-5 to TRBJ2-7; TRBD2 aligns across 15 bases. The CDR3 has 16 amino acids. Germline trimming cut 2 bases from V and 6 bases from J; bases unmatched to any gene: 5. Germline V gene sequence: CDR1 MNHEY, CDR2 SVGAGI. CDR3 region: CASSYRTSGRASEQYF. DNA for the CDR3: TGTGCCAGCAGTTACCGGACTAGCGGGAGGGCGAGCGAGCAGTACTTC.

This clone was detected many times. V usage is TRBV5-1 and J usage is TRBJ2-1; 11 bases agree with TRBD2. The CDR3 totals 16 residues. With V trimmed by 4 bases and J by 13 bases, 16 bases remained unmatched. The germline gives CDR1 SGHRS, CDR2 YFSETQ. The CDR3, as DNA: TGCGCCAGCAGCGACGACGTCGGTAGCGGGGGGGCCTTACAGTTCTTC. This gives the protein CASSDDVGSGGALQFF.

The chain recombines TRBV27 with TRBJ2-1; 9 bases align to TRBD2. Trimming took 2 bases from V and 7 from J; bases not matched to a gene: 6. The germline CDR1 and CDR2 sequences are MNHEY and SMNVEV (reference sequence). This CDR3 spans 15 amino acids. The CDR3 coding sequence is TGTGCCAGCAGTTTAAGCGGGAGGTTTAGGAATGAGCAGTTCTTC. Amino acids: CASSLSGRFRNEQFF.

The rearrangement joins TRBV29-1 to TRBJ2-3; TRBD2 agrees at 7 bases. This CDR3 has 10 amino acids. The V segment lost 8 bases and the J segment 8 bases; nucleotides outside the gene matches: 4. Germline loops: CDR1 SQVTM, CDR2 ANQGSEA. CDR3 amino acids: CSLWGGTQYF. CDR3 bases: TGCAGCCTATGGGGGGGTACGCAGTATTTT.

In its sample, this clone was seen once. This rearrangement joins TRBV6-5 to TRBJ2-7; D call uncertain. V lost 2 bases to trimming and J lost 7 bases, with 12 bases between them. This CDR3 spans 13 amino acids. Germline-derived CDR1 and CDR2 are MNHEY and SVGAGI. CDR3 nucleotides: TGTGCCAGCAGTTACACAGCCCATAGAGAGCAGTACTTC. This codes for CASSYTAHREQYF.

The gene calls are TRBV6-2 or TRBV6-3 and TRBJ2-1; 8 bases are shared with TRBD1. J was trimmed by 7 bases and V by 5 bases; bases with no gene match: 10. The length of the CDR3 is 15 residues. The germline CDR1 and CDR2 sequences are MNHEY and SVGEGT. The CDR3 is CASSRTGIVSNEQFF. CDR3 DNA: TGTGCCAGCAGTCGGACAGGGATTGTCTCTAATGAGCAGTTCTTC.

This clone was seen only once. The gene calls are TRBV29-1 and TRBJ2-2; a possible D gene is TRBD1 (7 bases). CDR3 length equals 15 residues. V lost 6 bases, J lost 0 bases, and 14 bases lay in between. Germline V gene lookup returns CDR1 SQVTM and CDR2 ANQGSEA. DNA of the CDR3: TGCAGCGTCCGAGGGGGGACAGCGAACACCGGGGAGCTGTTTTTT. Protein sequence: CSVRGGTANTGELFF.

The V gene is TRBV30, the J gene TRBJ1-1, with TRBD1 matching 8 bases. The CDR3 extends over 15 amino acids. From germline, CDR1 is GTSNPN and CDR2 SVGIG (reference sequence). The trim removed 5 bases at V and 1 base at J, leaving 9 bases unmatched. CDR3 nucleotides: TGTGCCTGGTCCTCTCTGGGACAGGCGAACACTGAAGCTTTCTTT. Protein product: CAWSSLGQANTEAFF.

The chain carries TRBV6-6 and TRBJ1-2; D possibly corresponds to TRBD1 (5 bases). CDR3 size: 15 residues. Germline CDR1 MNHNY, CDR2 SVGAGI (reference sequence). V shed 6 bases and J shed 8 bases, with 22 bases lying between them. The CDR3 coding sequence is TGTGCCAGCAGCCCATCCCCCTGGGGGGACTCGGGCTACACCTTC. Protein product: CASSPSPWGDSGYTF.

This chain connects TRBV4-3 to TRBJ2-5; 7 nucleotides agree with TRBD1. The CDR3 covers 15 residues. Losses at the gene ends were 0 bases for V and 7 bases for J; bases not matched to a gene: 8. The germline gives CDR1 LGHNA, CDR2 YSLEER. The CDR3 spells CASSQEWGQQRTQYF. The CDR3 region has the DNA TGCGCCAGCAGCCAAGAGTGGGGACAGCAAAGGACCCAGTACTTC.

The genes are TRBV2 and TRBJ2-3; the match to TRBD2 covers 11 bases. Germline V lookup: CDR1 SNHLY, CDR2 FYNNEI. The V and J ends lost 6 bases and 1 base, in that order; junction bases with no gene match: 3. This CDR3 contains 15 residues. In nucleotides, the CDR3 is TGTGCCAGCAGAACTAGCGGGAGTGGCACAGATACGCAGTATTTT. Translating it yields CASRTSGSGTDTQYF. Full variable domain (remainder filled in from reference TRBV2 and TRBJ2-3): EPEVTQTPSHQVTQMGQEVILRCVPISNHLYFYWYRQILGQKVEFLVSFYNNEISEKSEIFDDQFSVERPDGSNFTLKIRSTKLEDSAMYFCASRTSGSGTDTQYFGPGTRLTVL.

The rearrangement joins TRBV7-8 to TRBJ2-2; 8 nucleotides agree with TRBD2. The CDR3 has 15 amino acids. The germline V gene encodes CDR1 SGHVS and CDR2 FQNEAQ. The V segment lost 3 bases and the J segment 6 bases; nucleotides outside the gene matches: 6. The CDR3 sequence: CASSFGTSRSGELFF. CDR3 nucleotides: TGTGCCAGCAGCTTTGGGACTAGTCGGTCCGGGGAGCTGTTTTTT.

The rearrangement links TRBV7-2 to TRBJ2-2; TRBD2 matches at 14 bases. CDR1 SGHTA and CDR2 FQGNSA come from the germline V gene. CDR3 length: 19 residues. With 0 bases clipped from V and 5 bases from J, the junction kept 8 bases outside the gene matches. This chain's CDR3 is CASSLAGTSGGYRTGELFF. The CDR3 DNA follows: TGTGCCAGCAGCTTAGCCGGGACTAGCGGGGGTTATAGAACCGGGGAGCTGTTTTTT.

J is TRBJ1-1 and V is TRBV18; 7 bases agree with TRBD1. CDR1 KGHSH and CDR2 LQKENI come from the germline V gene. The CDR3 covers 13 residues. Trimming took 6 bases from V and 6 from J; bases not matched to a gene: 7. The CDR3 coding sequence is TGTGCCAGCTCTCTCGACAGGGCTGCTGAAGCTTTCTTT. This gives the protein CASSLDRAAEAFF.

This clone was seen a few times. The V call is TRBV9, the J call TRBJ2-1; weak D call: TRBD2 (5 bases). Germline CDR1 SGDLS, CDR2 YYNGEE. The CDR3 extends over 16 amino acids. V shed 0 bases and J shed 5 bases, with 15 bases lying between them. The CDR3 loop reads CASSVARSAGNNEQFF. In nucleotides, the CDR3 is TGTGCCAGCAGCGTAGCTCGATCGGCCGGGAACAATGAGCAGTTCTTC.

This clone was detected a few times. The CDR3 DNA reads as TGCGCCAGCAGCCAAGGCTTAGCGGAGCGGGGAGAGCAGTACTTC. It yields the protein CASSQGLAERGEQYF. V is TRBV4-3 and J is TRBJ2-7, with TRBD2 matching over 7 bases. The V gene's germline CDR1 is LGHNA and CDR2 YSLEER. Trimming at V came to 1 base and at J to 7 bases, leaving 10 bases not matched to a gene. CDR3 length equals 15 residues.

V is TRBV2 and J is TRBJ1-5, with D possibly TRBD1 on 5 matching bases. The germline V gene encodes CDR1 SNHLY and CDR2 FYNNEI. The CDR3 is made up of 13 amino acids. Trimming took 3 bases from V and 2 from J, leaving 5 bases between them. The CDR3 bases are TGTGCCAGCAGTGACAGGGGCAATCAGCCCCAGCATTTT. Residues: CASSDRGNQPQHF.

The chain recombines TRBV10-3 with TRBJ1-2, with D maybe TRBD1 (5 bases). Trimming took off 0 bases at V and 4 bases at J, with 9 bases between the two ends. This CDR3 has 14 residues. In germline, CDR1 is ENHRY, CDR2 SYGVKD. The CDR3 sequence is CAISESGGVYGYTF. CDR3 nucleotide sequence: TGTGCCATCAGTGAGTCGGGGGGGGTCTATGGCTACACCTTC.

The chain couples TRBV24-1 to TRBJ2-3, with 7 bases matching TRBD1. Germline V gene data show CDR1 as KGHDR and CDR2 as SFDVKD. The CDR3 consists of 15 residues. V shed 7 bases, J shed 4 bases, and the junction held 10 bases outside the gene matches. The CDR3 nucleotides read TGTGCCACCAGCGCAGGGACAGCTAGGGCAGATACGCAGTATTTT. It encodes CATSAGTARADTQYF.

V gene TRBV18 combines with J gene TRBJ1-3; 7 bases align to TRBD1. Germline V lookup: CDR1 KGHSH, CDR2 LQKENI. Trimming cost V 4 bases and J 3 bases; bases outside gene matches: 9. There are 16 residues in the CDR3. The CDR3 nucleotides read TGTGCCAGCTCACTGGCCCAACAGGGGAGTGGAAACACCATATATTTT. Its protein product is CASSLAQQGSGNTIYF. Full variable domain (outside the CDR3, taken from reference TRBV18 and TRBJ1-3): NAGVMQNPRHLVRRRGQEARLRCSPMKGHSHVYWYRQLPEEGLKFMVYLQKENIIDESGMPKERFSAEFPKEGPSILRIQQVVRGDSAAYFCASSLAQQGSGNTIYFGEGSWLTVV.

This chain uses TRBV7-2 with TRBJ2-1; 11 nucleotides align to TRBD2. Per germline, CDR1 SGHTA and CDR2 FQGNSA. V was clipped by 1 base and J by 7 bases; unmatched bases: 3. The CDR3 spans 15 residues. The CDR3 protein is CASSLVSGRGNEQFF. In DNA form, the CDR3 reads TGTGCCAGCAGCTTAGTTAGCGGGAGGGGGAATGAGCAGTTCTTC.

The chain links TRBV2 to TRBJ2-3, with 11 nucleotides matching TRBD2. The CDR3 runs to 15 residues. Trimming took 9 bases from V and 3 from J; bases not matched to a gene: 8. Germline V lookup: CDR1 SNHLY, CDR2 FYNNEI. DNA for the CDR3: TGTGCCAGTCGCGCGACTAGCGGGGAGACAGATACGCAGTATTTT. Protein sequence: CASRATSGETDTQYF. Drawing the rest from reference TRBV2 and TRBJ2-3, the complete variable domain is EPEVTQTPSHQVTQMGQEVILRCVPISNHLYFYWYRQILGQKVEFLVSFYNNEISEKSEIFDDQFSVERPDGSNFTLKIRSTKLEDSAMYFCASRATSGETDTQYFGPGTRLTVL.

This chain uses TRBV18 with TRBJ1-1; D is ambiguous. CDR3 size: 11 residues. Trimming pared 6 bases from V and 7 bases from J, leaving 9 bases between. CDR1 KGHSH and CDR2 LQKENI come from the germline V gene. The CDR3 coding sequence is TGTGCCAGCTCCCTCGGGAGTGAAGCTTTCTTT. As protein: CASSLGSEAFF.